A single sample is the source of the 19 T cell receptor beta chains below, sequenced in a study of molecular identifiers for immune sequencing clone quantification. A single record per CDR3 protein comes from TCRdb applying MiXCR to the PCR reads. The sample has 490,000 or so distinct CDR3 sequences; around 23% are singletons. What was sequenced was naive CD8+ T cells from blood, with Jurkat cell RNA spiked in. The sample's subset: FACS-sorted CD8+CD4-CCR7+CD45RA+ naive T cells. The source is a human donor in good health. Some libraries in this study had Jurkat cell RNA spiked in.

The chain couples TRBV27 to TRBJ2-1; D gene uncertain. This CDR3 region has 15 residues. V lost 3 bases and J lost 4, with 13 bases in between. Germline V gene lookup returns CDR1 MNHEY and CDR2 SMNVEV (reference sequence). The CDR3 is CASSLSLHPYNEQFF. CDR3 sequence (DNA): TGTGCCAGCAGTTTGTCACTACACCCTTACAATGAGCAGTTCTTC.

This clonotype was observed at least ten times. This sequence joins TRBV14 and TRBJ2-7; D not resolved. The CDR3 runs to 11 residues. V was pared by 4 bases and J by 3 bases, with 4 bases between. Germline V lookup: CDR1 SGHDN, CDR2 FVKESK. In DNA, the CDR3 is TGTGCCAGCAGCCGGTACTACGAGCAGTACTTC. It encodes CASSRYYEQYF. The full variable domain, in which reference TRBV14 and TRBJ2-7 provide the parts outside the CDR3, is EAGVTQFPSHSVIEKGQTVTLRCDPISGHDNLYWYRRVMGKEIKFLLHFVKESKQDESGMPNNRFLAERTGGTYSTLKVQPAELEDSGVYFCASSRYYEQYFGPGTRLTVT.

The rearrangement links TRBV9 to TRBJ2-2; no clear D. Per germline, CDR1 SGDLS and CDR2 YYNGEE. CDR3 length equals 17 residues. Trimming cost V 3 bases and J 5 bases, with 20 bases left between them. The CDR3 DNA sequence: TGTGCCAGCAGCGACACCGGGTCCCCTGTAAGGACCGGGGAGCTGTTTTTT. Translating gives CASSDTGSPVRTGELFF.

V is TRBV28 and J is TRBJ2-3; D unclear. Trimming left V 5 bases short and J 7 bases short, with 13 bases between. The CDR3 contains 13 residues. Germline CDR1 is MDHEN and CDR2 is SYDVKM. CDR3 nucleotide sequence: TGTGCCAGCAGTACCCAATTATCACATACGCAGTATTTT. This translates into CASSTQLSHTQYF.

The J gene is TRBJ2-5, the V gene TRBV27; D possibly corresponds to TRBD2 (5 bases). The CDR3 has 14 residues. V lost 9 bases to trimming and J lost 3 bases, with 17 bases between them. Germline loops: CDR1 MNHEY, CDR2 SMNVEV (reference sequence). CDR3 nucleotide sequence: TGTGCCAGTTCAGTCGGACTGCCTAAAGAGACCCAGTACTTC. Translating it yields CASSVGLPKETQYF.

This clonotype was picked up many times. The chain uses TRBV20-1 and TRBJ2-7; TRBD2 is a possible D gene (7 bases). V gave up 6 bases and J gave up 0 bases, with 15 bases separating them. The CDR3 totals 14 residues. Germline V CDR1 and CDR2: DFQATT, SNEGSKA (reference sequence). This CDR3 reads CSATTGGRSYEQYF. The CDR3 DNA reads TGCAGTGCCACAACCGGGGGGCGCTCCTACGAGCAGTACTTC.

The table lists this clonotype with many counts. The genes are TRBV29-1 and TRBJ2-7; TRBD2 matches at 7 bases. The V gene's germline CDR1 is SQVTM and CDR2 ANQGSEA. This CDR3 spans 13 amino acids. Trimming cost V 6 bases and J 6 bases; bases outside gene matches: 11. CDR3 in amino acids: CSVSGLNPAEQYF. The DNA for the CDR3 is TGCAGCGTATCGGGACTAAATCCTGCCGAGCAGTACTTC.

Comments on this clonotype: This may stem from a read error, because a much larger clone lies one nucleotide away. V is TRBV5-6 and J is TRBJ1-5, with TRBD1 matching 8 bases. The CDR3 is made up of 15 amino acids. CDR1 is SGHDT and CDR2 is YYEEEE in the germline V gene. The CDR3 DNA follows: TGTGCCAGCAGCGGGACAGGCAAGATCAATCAGCCCCGGCATTTT. Its translation is CASSGTGKINQPRHF.

The chain joins TRBV24-1 to TRBJ2-1; unclear D gene. V lost 6 bases, J lost 7 bases, and 12 bases lay in between. Germline V gives CDR1 KGHDR, CDR2 SFDVKD. CDR3 length: 13 residues. CDR3 region: CATSRVKGNEQFF. CDR3 bases: TGTGCCACCAGTAGGGTCAAGGGTAATGAGCAGTTCTTC.

Concerning this clonotype: A read error is possible here, since a much larger clone lies one base away. In DNA form, the CDR3 reads TGTGCCAGCAGCTTGGACGACAGTGTAACCAAAAACATTCAGTACTTC. Its translation: CASSLDDSVTKNIQYF. The V and J genes are TRBV5-6 and TRBJ2-4, with D possibly matching TRBD1 (5 bases). CDR3 length: 16 residues. The ends were cut back, 0 bases at V and 2 bases at J, with 12 bases in the middle. CDR1 SGHDT and CDR2 YYEEEE come from the germline V gene.

This clonotype was seen only a few times. The chain links TRBV7-9 to TRBJ2-3; 11 nucleotides line up with TRBD2. The CDR3 runs 19 residues. Trimming at V came to 5 bases and at J to 7 bases, leaving 20 bases not matched to a gene. Germline V CDR1 and CDR2: SEHNR, FQNEAQ (reference sequence). The CDR3: CASSTGPGTSGQTSNTQYF. The CDR3 coding sequence is TGTGCCAGCAGCACAGGTCCCGGGACTAGCGGACAGACCTCAAATACGCAGTATTTT.

The sample holds a few counts of this clonotype. This chain joins TRBV14 and TRBJ2-1; TRBD2 aligns across 7 bases. Per germline, CDR1 SGHDN and CDR2 FVKESK. The ends lost 4 bases at V and 4 bases at J; junction bases unmatched: 13. There are 17 residues in the CDR3. As DNA, the CDR3 is TGTGCCAGCAGCCTGGAAAGTTCCCGGGGGGTATACAATGAGCAGTTCTTC. It translates to CASSLESSRGVYNEQFF.

The sample holds a few counts of this clonotype. The rearrangement links TRBV12-3 or TRBV12-4 to TRBJ2-3; 10 bases are shared with TRBD2. V shed 5 bases, J shed 4 bases, and the junction held 6 bases outside the gene matches. The CDR3 runs to 15 residues. Here the CDR3 DNA reads TGTGCCAGCAGTGGGGTTCTAGCGGGGGCAGATACGCAGTATTTT. Amino acids: CASSGVLAGADTQYF.

The rearrangement links TRBV19 to TRBJ2-1; 12 positions agree with TRBD1. Unmatched junction bases numbered 8, after V lost 1 base and J lost 7 bases. The germline CDR1 and CDR2 sequences are LNHDA and SQIVND (reference sequence). This CDR3 contains 17 residues. In nucleotides, the CDR3 is TGTGCCAGTAGTATAGTAGGATGGGACAGGGGGCTAAATGAGCAGTTCTTC. Protein product: CASSIVGWDRGLNEQFF.

Regarding this clonotype: The junction and the germline gene differ at one end; a read error may be behind it. This chain connects TRBV7-9 to TRBJ2-3, with 11 bases aligning to TRBD2. This CDR3 has 17 residues. Germline V lookup: CDR1 SEHNR, CDR2 FQNEAQ (reference sequence). The CDR3 sequence: CTSSPNWTSGFTDTQYF. Here the CDR3 DNA reads TGTACCAGCAGCCCAAACTGGACTAGCGGGTTCACAGATACGCAGTATTTT. Based on the CDR3 plus reference TRBV7-9 and TRBJ2-3, the full variable domain is DTGVSQNPRHKITKRGQNVTFRCDPISEHNRLYWYRQTLGQGPEFLTYFQNEAQLEKSRLLSDRFSAERPKGSFSTLEIQRTEQGDSAMYLCTSSPNWTSGFTDTQYFGPGTRLTVL.

Notes on this clonotype: Since a much larger clone is just one base distant, this may be a read error. The J gene is TRBJ1-5, the V gene TRBV27, with D perhaps matching TRBD1 (6 bases). Germline V gene sequence: CDR1 MNHEY, CDR2 SMNVEV (reference sequence). The ends were cut back, 5 bases at V and 5 bases at J, with 13 bases in the middle. The CDR3 is 14 residues long. The CDR3 bases are TGTGCCAGCAGTCTGGGGGGGGGCCATCAGCCCCAGCATTTT. Its translation: CASSLGGGHQPQHF.

The rearrangement uses TRBV6-5 and TRBJ2-3; 9 nucleotides align to TRBD2. Germline V gives CDR1 MNHEY, CDR2 SVGAGI. After removal of 5 bases from V and 2 bases from J, the junction contained 5 bases not matched to a gene. CDR3 size: 15 residues. The CDR3 DNA is TGTGCCAGCAGTGTAGCGGGGGAATCCACAGATACGCAGTATTTT. It codes for CASSVAGESTDTQYF.

The CDR3 bases are TGTGCCAGCAGCGCAACCGGGACAGGGGATGTAGATACGCAGTATTTT. Protein product: CASSATGTGDVDTQYF. The chain carries TRBV7-9 and TRBJ2-3; 10 positions agree with TRBD1. CDR1 SEHNR and CDR2 FQNEAQ come from the germline V gene (reference sequence). The J segment lost 5 bases and the V segment lost 5 bases, leaving 10 bases of the junction unmatched. The CDR3 consists of 16 residues. The whole variable domain, remainder taken from reference TRBV7-9 and TRBJ2-3, is DTGVSQNPRHKITKRGQNVTFRCDPISEHNRLYWYRQTLGQGPEFLTYFQNEAQLEKSRLLSDRFSAERPKGSFSTLEIQRTEQGDSAMYLCASSATGTGDVDTQYFGPGTRLTVL.

Remarks on this clonotype: This sequence may be a read error, since a much larger clone differs from it by one base. V gene TRBV15 combines with J gene TRBJ1-6; the D gene is possibly TRBD1 (6 bases). V was clipped by 7 bases and J by 3 bases, with 16 bases between them. CDR1 LNHNV and CDR2 YYDKDF come from the germline V gene (reference sequence). The CDR3 contains 16 residues. As DNA, the CDR3 is TGTGCCACCACTTCTCTGGGGGCCTACTATAATTCACCCCTCCACTTT. This gives the protein CATTSLGAYYNSPLHF.